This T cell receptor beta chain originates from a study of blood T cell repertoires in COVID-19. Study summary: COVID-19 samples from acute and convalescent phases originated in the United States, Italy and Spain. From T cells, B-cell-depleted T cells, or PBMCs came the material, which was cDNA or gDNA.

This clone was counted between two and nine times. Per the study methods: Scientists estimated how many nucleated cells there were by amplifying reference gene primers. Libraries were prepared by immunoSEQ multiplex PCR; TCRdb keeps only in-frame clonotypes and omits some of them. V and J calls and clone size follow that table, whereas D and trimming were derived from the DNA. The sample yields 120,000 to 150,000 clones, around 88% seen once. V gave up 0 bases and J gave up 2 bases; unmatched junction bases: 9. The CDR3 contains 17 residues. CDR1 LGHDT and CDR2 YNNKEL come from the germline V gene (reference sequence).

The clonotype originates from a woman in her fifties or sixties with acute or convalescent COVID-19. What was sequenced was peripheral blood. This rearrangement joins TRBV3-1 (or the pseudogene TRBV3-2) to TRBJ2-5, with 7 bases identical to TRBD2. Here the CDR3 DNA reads TGTGCCAGCAGCCAAGACTGGGGGGACTACGTACAAGAGACCCAGTACTTC. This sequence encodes CASSQDWGDYVQETQYF.